This entry lists 10 T cell receptor beta chains sequenced from one sample in a study of blood T cells in healthy people across ages. PCR was performed a second time for roughly 6 to 12 cycles using a sample-barcoded 5' primer and a J-beta primer mix. TCRdb itself ran the 5' RACE reads through MiXCR, one entry per CDR3 protein. The sample records over 750,000 distinct CDR3 sequences, 20% to 25% being singletons. The same specimen was also included in a second study, on T cells of mothers and their children.

The sequenced sample was blood. The receptors derive from a boy under 18 in good health.

V and J are TRBV7-9 and TRBJ2-5; 12 nucleotides agree with TRBD2. CDR3 length: 17 amino acids. The germline V gene has CDR1 SEHNR and CDR2 FQNEAQ (reference sequence). The V gene end was trimmed by 0 bases and the J gene end by 1 base; junction bases not matched to a gene: 3. The CDR3 sequence: CASSLAGLAGSQETQYF. CDR3 in DNA: TGTGCCAGCAGCTTAGCGGGACTAGCGGGCAGCCAAGAGACCCAGTACTTC. The variable domain in full, with the rest retrieved from reference TRBV7-9 and TRBJ2-5, is DTGVSQNPRHKITKRGQNVTFRCDPISEHNRLYWYRQTLGQGPEFLTYFQNEAQLEKSRLLSDRFSAERPKGSFSTLEIQRTEQGDSAMYLCASSLAGLAGSQETQYFGPGTRLLVL.

This chain links TRBV7-9 with TRBJ2-7, with D perhaps given as TRBD1 or TRBD2 (6 bases each). The CDR3 is 16 amino acids. With 3 bases removed from V and 7 bases from J, the gap between germline ends came to 22 bases. CDR1 is SEHNR, CDR2 FQNEAQ, per germline (reference sequence). CDR3 region: CASSFPRDTSSGEQYF. CDR3 nucleotides: TGTGCCAGCAGCTTTCCGCGGGACACATCGTCCGGAGAGCAGTACTTC.

There are a few counts of this clonotype. This chain uses TRBV4-1 with TRBJ2-7, with TRBD1 identical over 8 bases. CDR3 size: 15 residues. Germline values: CDR1 MGHRA, CDR2 YSYEKL. Trimming removed 1 base from V and 10 bases from J; junction bases left unmatched: 12. As DNA, the CDR3 is TGCGCCAGCAGCCAAGGCCCGATCTCCGGGACAGGACAGTACTTC. It specifies CASSQGPISGTGQYF.

The chain is built from TRBV15 and TRBJ2-7; D may be TRBD1 or TRBD2 (5 bases each). CDR3 size: 13 residues. Per germline, CDR1 LNHNV and CDR2 YYDKDF (reference sequence). The V end lost 3 bases, the J end lost 4 bases, and 10 bases lay between the germline ends. Written as DNA, the CDR3 is TGTGCCACCAGCAGGGGGGTTCTTTACGAGCAGTACTTC. The encoded protein is CATSRGVLYEQYF. Complete variable domain (other parts from reference TRBV15 and TRBJ2-7): DAMVIQNPRYQVTQFGKPVTLSCSQTLNHNVMYWYQQKSSQAPKLLFHYYDKDFNNEADTPDNFQSRRPNTSFCFLDIRSPGLGDTAMYLCATSRGVLYEQYFGPGTRLTVT.

In its sample, this clonotype was seen a few times. The rearrangement uses TRBV28 and TRBJ2-7; 7 nucleotides line up with TRBD1. From germline, CDR1 is MDHEN and CDR2 SYDVKM. CDR3 length: 14 residues. Germline trimming cut 4 bases from V and 3 bases from J; bases unmatched to any gene: 6. CDR3 loop: CASSSATGFYEQYF. In nucleotides, the CDR3 is TGTGCCAGCAGTTCCGCGACAGGGTTCTACGAGCAGTACTTC.

The chain carries TRBV4-1 and TRBJ1-5; TRBD1 agrees at 7 bases. There are 14 residues in the CDR3. V shed 4 bases and J 6 bases; nucleotides not matched to a gene: 6. CDR1 is MGHRA, CDR2 YSYEKL, per germline. CDR3 region: CASSLQGSSQPQHF. The CDR3 nucleotides read TGCGCCAGCAGCCTACAGGGGTCCAGTCAGCCCCAGCATTTT.

The chain recombines TRBV2 with TRBJ2-2; D tentatively reads TRBD1 or TRBD2 (5 bases each). CDR1 is SNHLY and CDR2 is FYNNEI in the germline V gene. V was cut by 11 bases and J by 6 bases, with 19 bases left in between. CDR3 length: 14 amino acids. As DNA, the CDR3 is TGTGCCGGCCATGATGGGGGTCTTTCCGGGGAGCTGTTTTTT. This codes for CAGHDGGLSGELFF.

This clonotype was observed a few times. This rearrangement joins TRBV3-1 to TRBJ2-2, with a tentative D call TRBD2 (5 bases). V was shortened by 4 bases and J by 2 bases, with 17 bases between the two germline ends. Germline V gene data show CDR1 as LGHDT and CDR2 as YNNKEL (reference sequence). CDR3 length: 17 amino acids. The CDR3 bases are TGTGCCAGCAGCCCTCGCCGGGGATTGTTCAACACCGGGGAGCTGTTTTTT. Amino acids: CASSPRRGLFNTGELFF.

This clonotype was observed a few times. The junction does not match germline at one end; this may be a read error. The V call is TRBV6-2 or TRBV6-3, the J call TRBJ2-1; D is undetermined. Germline values: CDR1 MNHEY, CDR2 SVGEGT. The CDR3 has 15 amino acids. The CDR3 DNA is TGTGCCAGCAGTTCTCGGGCGTGGGCTTACAATCAGCAGTTCTTC. Its translation is CASSSRAWAYNQQFF.

This sequence joins TRBV12-3 or TRBV12-4 and TRBJ2-5, with TRBD2 matching over 10 bases. TRBJ2-7 matches the DNA end more closely, so the J call is doubtful. The CDR3 runs 16 residues. Here the CDR3 DNA reads TGTGCCAGCAGTTTGGAAGCAACTAGCGGGAACTACGAGCAGTACTTC. Protein product: CASSLEATSGNYEQYF.